A selection of T cell receptor beta chains follows, all from one sample in a study of T cells after yellow fever vaccination. TCRdb used MiXCR to reprocess the 5' RACE reads, holding one entry per CDR3 protein. The table lists about 580,000 distinct CDR3 sequences, roughly a sixth of them singletons. The sample here was PBMCs, taken 5 to 6 days after the first yellow fever vaccination. Receptors originate from a man aged 18 to 30 who received the YFV17D yellow fever vaccine. Each CDR3 is given with its conserved first and last residue. The order of the fields is clone size, V gene, J gene, D gene, CDR3 length, CDR3 DNA, CDR3 protein. The D gene is left open where the match is weak. Where a row states a size, it is once, few, many or the class of an expanded clone; other rows omit it.

clone size: many
V gene: TRBV20-1
J gene: TRBJ1-4
D gene: NA
CDR3 length: 14
CDR3 DNA: TGCAGTGCTAGAGAGGCACAGGGTAATGAAAAACTGTTTTTT
CDR3 protein: CSAREAQGNEKLFF

clone size: NA
V gene: TRBV5-1
J gene: TRBJ2-5
D gene: TRBD2
CDR3 length: 15
CDR3 DNA: TGCGCCAGCAGCGTCAGAACTAGCGGGGAAGAGACCCAGTACTTC
CDR3 protein: CASSVRTSGEETQYF

clone size: NA
V gene: TRBV5-1
J gene: TRBJ2-1
D gene: NA
CDR3 length: 17
CDR3 DNA: TGCGCCAGCAGCTTGAACTTACCACTAGGGACCTACAATGAGCAGTTCTTC
CDR3 protein: CASSLNLPLGTYNEQFF

clone size: few
V gene: TRBV5-4
J gene: TRBJ1-1
D gene: NA
CDR3 length: 13
CDR3 DNA: TGTGCCAGCAGCTTCAGGGGCTTTGATGAAGCTTTCTTT
CDR3 protein: CASSFRGFDEAFF

clone size: few
V gene: TRBV7-9
J gene: TRBJ2-7
D gene: NA
CDR3 length: 14
CDR3 DNA: TGTGCCAGCAGCTTCCACGAGAACAGTTACGAGCAGTACTTC
CDR3 protein: CASSFHENSYEQYF

clone size: NA
V gene: TRBV7-2
J gene: TRBJ1-5
D gene: NA
CDR3 length: 15
CDR3 DNA: TGTGCCAGCAGCTTAGCGCGGGGCAGCAATCAGCCCCAGCATTTT
CDR3 protein: CASSLARGSNQPQHF

clone size: NA
V gene: TRBV12-3/TRBV12-4
J gene: TRBJ2-1
D gene: NA
CDR3 length: 15
CDR3 DNA: TGTGCCAGCAGTGCCTCAGGGCGCCCCTACAATGAGCAGTTCTTC
CDR3 protein: CASSASGRPYNEQFF

clone size: many
V gene: TRBV7-2
J gene: TRBJ1-2
D gene: TRBD1
CDR3 length: 13
CDR3 DNA: TGTGCCAGCAGCGCTACAGGGGGCACAGGCTACACCTTC
CDR3 protein: CASSATGGTGYTF

clone size: few
V gene: TRBV4-1
J gene: TRBJ2-5
D gene: TRBD2
CDR3 length: 16
CDR3 DNA: TGCGCCAGCAGCCGACGGGGGGGCCCGTTCGTAGAGACCCAGTACTTC
CDR3 protein: CASSRRGGPFVETQYF

clone size: many
V gene: TRBV4-1
J gene: TRBJ1-5
D gene: NA
CDR3 length: 15
CDR3 DNA: TGCGCCAGCAGCCAAGATAGGTCGGGCGGTCAGCCCCAGCATTTT
CDR3 protein: CASSQDRSGGQPQHF

clone size: NA
V gene: TRBV20-1
J gene: TRBJ2-5
D gene: NA
CDR3 length: 11
CDR3 DNA: TGCAGTCGGGACAACCAAGAGACCCAGTACTTC
CDR3 protein: CSRDNQETQYF

clone size: few
V gene: TRBV15
J gene: TRBJ1-5
D gene: TRBD1
CDR3 length: 14
CDR3 DNA: TGTGCCACCAGCAGAGATCTACAGGGGCAGCCCCAGCATTTT
CDR3 protein: CATSRDLQGQPQHF

clone size: NA
V gene: TRBV5-1
J gene: TRBJ2-7
D gene: NA
CDR3 length: 16
CDR3 DNA: TGCGCCAGCAGCTTGGATAACAGGGAAAAACCCTACGAGCAGTACTTC
CDR3 protein: CASSLDNREKPYEQYF

clone size: NA
V gene: TRBV5-1
J gene: TRBJ2-2
D gene: NA
CDR3 length: 16
CDR3 DNA: TGCGCCAGCAGCATTTCTATAGCCTCGAACACCGGGGAGCTGTTTTTT
CDR3 protein: CASSISIASNTGELFF

clone size: NA
V gene: TRBV11-2
J gene: TRBJ2-1
D gene: NA
CDR3 length: 15
CDR3 DNA: TGTGCCAGCAGCTTAGATGTGGCCCAGACCAACGAGCAGTTCTTC
CDR3 protein: CASSLDVAQTNEQFF

clone size: NA
V gene: TRBV4-1
J gene: TRBJ2-7
D gene: TRBD2
CDR3 length: 16
CDR3 DNA: TGCGCCAGCAGCCAAGAAGCGATACTAGCGGCTTACGAGCAGTACTTC
CDR3 protein: CASSQEAILAAYEQYF

clone size: few
V gene: TRBV5-1
J gene: TRBJ1-1
D gene: NA
CDR3 length: 14
CDR3 DNA: TGCGCCAGCAGCTTGGACCGGCTGGGCACTGAAGCTTTCTTT
CDR3 protein: CASSLDRLGTEAFF

clone size: few
V gene: TRBV5-1
J gene: TRBJ1-2
D gene: TRBD1
CDR3 length: 14
CDR3 DNA: TGCGCCAGCAGCTTGGCCCAGGGGGACTATGGCTACACCTTC
CDR3 protein: CASSLAQGDYGYTF

clone size: few
V gene: TRBV5-1
J gene: TRBJ2-5
D gene: NA
CDR3 length: 13
CDR3 DNA: TGCGCCAGCAGCTCCTCTCCATCGGAGACCCAGTACTTC
CDR3 protein: CASSSSPSETQYF

clone size: NA
V gene: TRBV7-6
J gene: TRBJ2-7
D gene: NA
CDR3 length: 14
CDR3 DNA: TGTGCCAGCAGCTTGAGGACCAATTCCTACGAGCAGTACTTC
CDR3 protein: CASSLRTNSYEQYF

clone size: few
V gene: TRBV25-1
J gene: TRBJ1-1
D gene: NA
CDR3 length: 14
CDR3 DNA: TGTGCCAGCAGTGAAGGACGGTTACAGACTGAAGCTTTCTTT
CDR3 protein: CASSEGRLQTEAFF

clone size: NA
V gene: TRBV27
J gene: TRBJ2-7
D gene: NA
CDR3 length: 14
CDR3 DNA: TGTGCCAGCAGGATCTCAGACGGATCCTACGAGCAGTACTTC
CDR3 protein: CASRISDGSYEQYF

clone size: few
V gene: TRBV5-1
J gene: TRBJ1-4
D gene: TRBD1
CDR3 length: 15
CDR3 DNA: TGCGCCAGCACCTTATCCGGGACAGGGGATAAAAAACTGTTTTTT
CDR3 protein: CASTLSGTGDKKLFF

clone size: once
V gene: TRBV5-4
J gene: TRBJ2-6
D gene: TRBD2
CDR3 length: 15
CDR3 DNA: TGTGCCAGCAGCCCGGGGGGGAGGGGGGCCAACGTCCTGACTTTC
CDR3 protein: CASSPGGRGANVLTF

clone size: NA
V gene: TRBV7-9
J gene: TRBJ1-2
D gene: TRBD1
CDR3 length: 16
CDR3 DNA: TGTGCCAGCGGCTTTACACCGGGACAGGGGGCCTATGGCTACACCTTC
CDR3 protein: CASGFTPGQGAYGYTF

clone size: many
V gene: TRBV5-1
J gene: TRBJ2-2
D gene: NA
CDR3 length: 15
CDR3 DNA: TGCGCCAGCAGCTTGGAGTCTCAGGGCACCGGGGAGCTGTTTTTT
CDR3 protein: CASSLESQGTGELFF

clone size: NA
V gene: TRBV3-1
J gene: TRBJ2-7
D gene: NA
CDR3 length: 12
CDR3 DNA: TGTGCCAGCAGCCCCGGGACTCTAAAGAGGTACTTC
CDR3 protein: CASSPGTLKRYF

clone size: NA
V gene: TRBV6-2/TRBV6-3
J gene: TRBJ2-7
D gene: TRBD1
CDR3 length: 16
CDR3 DNA: TGTGCCAGCAGCCCCGACAGGGGTCCAGTTCCCTACGAGCAGTACTTC
CDR3 protein: CASSPDRGPVPYEQYF

clone size: few
V gene: TRBV5-1
J gene: TRBJ1-3
D gene: NA
CDR3 length: 14
CDR3 DNA: TGCGCCAGCAGCTTGGGCGGCGCTGGAAACACCATATATTTT
CDR3 protein: CASSLGGAGNTIYF

clone size: NA
V gene: TRBV12-5
J gene: TRBJ2-5
D gene: NA
CDR3 length: 16
CDR3 DNA: TGTGCTAGTGTCCCCCCCGCGGATCCCTACCAAGAGACCCAGTACTTC
CDR3 protein: CASVPPADPYQETQYF

clone size: few
V gene: TRBV7-9
J gene: TRBJ1-5
D gene: TRBD1
CDR3 length: 14
CDR3 DNA: TGTGCCAGCAGCCGAGCACAGGGGGGTCAGCCCCAGCATTTT
CDR3 protein: CASSRAQGGQPQHF

clone size: NA
V gene: TRBV20-1
J gene: TRBJ2-3
D gene: TRBD2
CDR3 length: 15
CDR3 DNA: TGCAGTGCTAGAGAACCTAGCGGGGGGAGGGATACGCAGTATTTT
CDR3 protein: CSAREPSGGRDTQYF

clone size: few
V gene: TRBV19
J gene: TRBJ2-7
D gene: NA
CDR3 length: 10
CDR3 DNA: TGTGCCAGTGGCCCCGCCGAGCAGTACTTC
CDR3 protein: CASGPAEQYF

clone size: few
V gene: TRBV5-4
J gene: TRBJ2-2
D gene: TRBD2
CDR3 length: 17
CDR3 DNA: TGTGCCAGCAGCGGCGGGACTAGCGGGGGGAGAACCGGGGAGCTGTTTTTT
CDR3 protein: CASSGGTSGGRTGELFF

clone size: NA
V gene: TRBV2
J gene: TRBJ2-3
D gene: NA
CDR3 length: 15
CDR3 DNA: TGTGCCAGCAGCGCGAACCCGATTTTACCCGATACGCAGTATTTT
CDR3 protein: CASSANPILPDTQYF

clone size: few
V gene: TRBV19
J gene: TRBJ2-1
D gene: NA
CDR3 length: 11
CDR3 DNA: TGTGCCAGTAATAAAGGCAATGAGCAGTTCTTC
CDR3 protein: CASNKGNEQFF

clone size: NA
V gene: TRBV6-2/TRBV6-3
J gene: TRBJ2-3
D gene: NA
CDR3 length: 15
CDR3 DNA: TGTGCCAGCAGTTACGCAGGGGCCGGAGGGGATACGCAGTATTTT
CDR3 protein: CASSYAGAGGDTQYF

clone size: NA
V gene: TRBV11-2
J gene: TRBJ2-5
D gene: NA
CDR3 length: 13
CDR3 DNA: TGTGCCAGCAGCCCGGCAGCGGGAGAGACCCAGTACTTC
CDR3 protein: CASSPAAGETQYF

clone size: few
V gene: TRBV18
J gene: TRBJ2-2
D gene: NA
CDR3 length: 12
CDR3 DNA: TGTGCCAGCTCACCAACAACCGGGGAGCTGTTTTTT
CDR3 protein: CASSPTTGELFF

clone size: NA
V gene: TRBV9
J gene: TRBJ1-3
D gene: TRBD1
CDR3 length: 17
CDR3 DNA: TGTGCCAGCAGCCCGGGACAGGGGGATTTCTCTGGAAACACCATATATTTT
CDR3 protein: CASSPGQGDFSGNTIYF

clone size: NA
V gene: TRBV2
J gene: TRBJ2-1
D gene: TRBD2
CDR3 length: 13
CDR3 DNA: TGTGCCAGCAGGCCCACGGGAGGCTCAGAGCAGTTCTTC
CDR3 protein: CASRPTGGSEQFF

clone size: NA
V gene: TRBV7-9
J gene: TRBJ2-5
D gene: NA
CDR3 length: 14
CDR3 DNA: TGTGCCAGCAGGAAACCGGGACTGTCAGAGACCCAGTACTTC
CDR3 protein: CASRKPGLSETQYF

clone size: few
V gene: TRBV5-1
J gene: TRBJ2-5
D gene: NA
CDR3 length: 13
CDR3 DNA: TGCGCCAGCAGCTTGATCGATGGAGAGACCCAGTACTTC
CDR3 protein: CASSLIDGETQYF

clone size: few
V gene: TRBV5-1
J gene: TRBJ2-5
D gene: TRBD2
CDR3 length: 17
CDR3 DNA: TGCGCCAGCAGCTTGGTTCGGCTAGCGGGGGGTGAAGAGACCCAGTACTTC
CDR3 protein: CASSLVRLAGGEETQYF

clone size: few
V gene: TRBV20-1
J gene: TRBJ2-1
D gene: TRBD2
CDR3 length: 11
CDR3 DNA: TGCAGTGCCAGCGGGAGGGATGAGCAGTTCTTC
CDR3 protein: CSASGRDEQFF

clone size: NA
V gene: TRBV7-2
J gene: TRBJ2-5
D gene: TRBD2
CDR3 length: 18
CDR3 DNA: TGTGCCAGCAGCTTAGCCGCCGGTAGCGGGGGGCCGTGGGAGACCCAGTACTTC
CDR3 protein: CASSLAAGSGGPWETQYF

clone size: NA
V gene: TRBV2
J gene: TRBJ2-1
D gene: TRBD2
CDR3 length: 13
CDR3 DNA: TGTGCCAGCAGTGAGCGGGGGGGCAATGAGCAGTTCTTC
CDR3 protein: CASSERGGNEQFF

clone size: once
V gene: TRBV5-4
J gene: TRBJ2-1
D gene: TRBD2
CDR3 length: 15
CDR3 DNA: TGTGCCAGCAGCGGCCAGCGGGGACCTTACAATGAGCAGTTCTTC
CDR3 protein: CASSGQRGPYNEQFF

clone size: many
V gene: TRBV7-9
J gene: TRBJ2-1
D gene: TRBD2
CDR3 length: 12
CDR3 DNA: TGTGCCAGCAGTCTTACTAGCGGTGAGCAGTTCTTC
CDR3 protein: CASSLTSGEQFF